This T cell receptor beta chain was sequenced for a study of T cell changes during pregnancy in multiple sclerosis. Trimming cost V 6 bases and J 1 base, with 9 bases left between them. Germline CDR1 is SNHLY and CDR2 is FYNNEI. This CDR3 has 14 residues. This table comes from immunoSEQ multiplex PCR, and its TCRdb copy is limited to in-frame clones, with some not included. The sample consists of over 65,000 clones, around 93% of them appearing once. The V call is TRBV2, the J call TRBJ2-2; tentative D call: TRBD1 (6 bases). The origin of this receptor is a female donor in good health, enrolled as a control in a pregnancy study. The sequenced sample was peripheral blood, obtained in the first trimester of pregnancy. CDR3 DNA: TGTGCCAGCAGACTACAGGGGAACACCGGGGAGCTGTTTTTT. It is translated as CASRLQGNTGELFF.